Each of the 12 T cell receptor beta chains below was sequenced from the same sample in a study of CD8+CD57+ T cells in acquired aplastic anemia. Flow cytometry had shown expanded CD8+CD57+ cells in the patients chosen for sequencing. TCR beta VDJ combinations and CDR3 sequences were profiled from genomic DNA. Using its own MiXCR run on the reads, TCRdb lists one record per CDR3 protein. The sample records roughly 80,000 distinct CDR3 sequences, 70% being singletons. The sequencing sample was made of sorted CD4+, CD8+, or CD8+CD57+ T cells (not recorded which) from PBMCs. The receptor set was obtained from a human donor with aplastic anemia.

The chain is built from TRBV29-1 and TRBJ2-5, with D uncertain. The CDR3 totals 10 residues. The V gene's germline CDR1 is SQVTM and CDR2 ANQGSEA. The V end was cut by 5 bases, the J end by 4 bases, with 5 bases between. CDR3 bases: TGCAGCGTTCTGATAGAGACCCAGTACTTC. Translating gives CSVLIETQYF.

V and J are TRBV20-1 and TRBJ2-7, with D possibly being TRBD1 or TRBD2 (5 bases each). CDR1 DFQATT and CDR2 SNEGSKA come from the germline V gene (reference sequence). The CDR3 is 13 residues long. V was trimmed by 6 bases and J by 8 bases, leaving 20 bases between them. CDR3 DNA sequence: TGCAGTGCCAGCACCACCGGGACCGAGAAGCAGTACTTC. Translated, it gives CSASTTGTEKQYF.

This clonotype has only one observation. The genes are TRBV10-3 and TRBJ1-5; the match to TRBD1 covers 8 bases. The CDR3 length is 13 residues. Germline CDR1 reads ENHRY; CDR2 reads SYGVKD. With 10 bases clipped from V and 5 bases from J, the junction kept 7 bases outside the gene matches. The CDR3 here is CATRDRTYQPQHF. The CDR3 DNA sequence: TGTGCCACCCGGGACAGGACGTATCAGCCCCAGCATTTT.

The rearrangement links TRBV25-1 to TRBJ2-7; a possible D gene is TRBD1 (6 bases). Germline CDR1 reads MGHDK; CDR2 reads SYGVNS. The CDR3 loop spans 15 amino acids. The V and J ends lost 6 bases and 4 bases respectively, with 19 bases between them. The CDR3 sequence: CASRLARDTSYEQYF. In DNA, the CDR3 is TGTGCCAGCAGGCTAGCAAGGGACACGAGTTACGAGCAGTACTTC.

This clonotype showed up many times. The chain links TRBV10-3 to TRBJ1-5; perhaps TRBD1 as D (5 bases). The V gene's germline CDR1 is ENHRY and CDR2 SYGVKD. V was shortened by 2 bases and J by 5 bases, with 13 bases between the two germline ends. This CDR3 has 15 residues. Here the CDR3 DNA reads TGTGCCATCAGTGAGGGGGGGACGTACCATCAGCCCCAGCATTTT. Translating it yields CAISEGGTYHQPQHF.

This chain connects TRBV13 to TRBJ2-5; D is unclear. The CDR3 sequence is 11 residues long. V dropped 5 bases and J dropped 5 bases, with 6 bases sitting between them. Germline-derived CDR1 and CDR2 are PRHDT and FYEKMQ (reference sequence). The CDR3: CASSAVETQYF. CDR3 nucleotides: TGTGCCAGCAGCGCCGTGGAGACCCAGTACTTC.

The chain is built from TRBV29-1 and TRBJ2-7; TRBD1 matches 7 bases. With V trimmed by 7 bases and J by 5 bases, 8 bases remained unmatched. Germline assignment: CDR1 SQVTM and CDR2 ANQGSEA. This CDR3 region has 12 residues. The CDR3 loop reads CSAVGTADEQYF. The CDR3 DNA is TGCAGCGCGGTAGGGACAGCGGACGAGCAGTACTTC.

V and J are TRBV5-1 and TRBJ2-7; D is possibly TRBD2 (6 bases). Germline V gene lookup returns CDR1 SGHRS and CDR2 YFSETQ. The CDR3 covers 16 residues. V lost 0 bases, J lost 9 bases, and 22 bases lay in between. The CDR3 here is CASSLGGPSSVGGQYF. The CDR3 nucleotides read TGCGCCAGCAGCTTGGGGGGTCCTTCTAGCGTAGGCGGGCAGTACTTC.

This clonotype was detected only a few times. The V and J genes are TRBV25-1 and TRBJ2-2; the match to TRBD2 covers 10 bases. Germline V CDR1 and CDR2: MGHDK, SYGVNS. CDR3 size: 19 residues. V trimming: 5 bases; J trimming: 3 bases; junction bases outside the gene matches: 15. This CDR3 reads CASSYSPGLAGEYTGELFF. The CDR3 DNA sequence: TGTGCCAGCAGTTACTCCCCGGGGCTAGCGGGAGAATACACCGGGGAGCTGTTTTTT.

In the case of this clonotype: As the CDR3 is not closed by the conserved phenylalanine or tryptophan, this likely results from a read error. This sequence joins TRBV3-1 and TRBJ1-1, with D perhaps TRBD1 (6 bases). The CDR3 sequence is 13 residues long. CDR1 and CDR2 (germline): LGHDT, YNNKEL (reference sequence). V lost 0 bases and J 4 bases, leaving 6 bases between the germline ends. The CDR3 DNA reads TGTGCCAGCAGCCAAGACAGGGGCACTGAAGCTTTCTCT. Translating gives CASSQDRGTEAFS.

The chain is built from TRBV19 and TRBJ1-4; D remains unclear. V lost 7 bases, J lost 11 bases, and 14 bases lay in between. The CDR3 has 12 amino acids. Germline V gene lookup returns CDR1 LNHDA and CDR2 SQIVND (reference sequence). The CDR3 DNA is TGTGCCAGTACCTGTCGGGCTGAGAAACTGTTTTTT. It specifies CASTCRAEKLFF. Combining the CDR3 with reference TRBV19 and TRBJ1-4 gives the whole variable domain DGGITQSPKYLFRKEGQNVTLSCEQNLNHDAMYWYRQDPGQGLRLIYYSQIVNDFQKGDIAEGYSVSREKKESFPLTVTSAQKNPTAFYLCASTCRAEKLFFGSGTQLSVL.

The chain employs TRBV11-1 and TRBJ2-1; 10 bases map to TRBD2. Trimming at V came to 3 bases and at J to 8 bases, leaving 7 bases not matched to a gene. The CDR3 spans 15 residues. Per germline, CDR1 SGHAT and CDR2 FQDESV (reference sequence). The CDR3 coding sequence is TGTGCCAGCAGCTTCGGGACTAGCGCTCGCGATGAGCAGTTCTTC. Translating it yields CASSFGTSARDEQFF.